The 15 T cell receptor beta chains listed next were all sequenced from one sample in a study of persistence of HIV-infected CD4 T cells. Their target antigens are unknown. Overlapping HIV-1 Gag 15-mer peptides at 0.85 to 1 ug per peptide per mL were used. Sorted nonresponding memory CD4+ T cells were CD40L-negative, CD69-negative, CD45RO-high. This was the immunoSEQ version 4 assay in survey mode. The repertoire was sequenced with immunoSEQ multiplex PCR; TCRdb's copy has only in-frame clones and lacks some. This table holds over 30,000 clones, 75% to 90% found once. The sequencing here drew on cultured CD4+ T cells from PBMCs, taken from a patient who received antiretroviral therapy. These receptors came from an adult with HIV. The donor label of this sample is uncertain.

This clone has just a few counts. CDR3 sequence reads: CASSGTANRGAEAFF. The CDR3 DNA follows: TGCGCCAGCAGCGGCACAGCGAATCGAGGGGCTGAAGCTTTCTTT. The chain recombines TRBV5-1 with TRBJ1-1, with a possible D match to TRBD1 (5 bases). V shed 4 bases and J shed 6 bases, with 19 bases lying between them. CDR1 and CDR2 (germline): SGHRS, YFSETQ. The CDR3 spans 15 residues.

The CDR3 coding sequence is TGTGCCAGCAGCGTCGCCCCTCCGGGAGAGCAGTTCTTC. Its translation: CASSVAPPGEQFF. The V call is TRBV9, the J call TRBJ2-1, with a tentative D call TRBD2 (5 bases). Germline lookup yields CDR1 SGDLS and CDR2 YYNGEE. CDR3 length: 13 residues. Trimming removed 2 bases from V and 10 bases from J, with 13 bases in between.

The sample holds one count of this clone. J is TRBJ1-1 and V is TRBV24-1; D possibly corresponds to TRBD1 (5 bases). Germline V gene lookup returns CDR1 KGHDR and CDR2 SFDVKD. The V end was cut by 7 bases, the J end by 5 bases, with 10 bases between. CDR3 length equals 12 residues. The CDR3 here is CATRGVGTEAFF. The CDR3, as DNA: TGTGCCACCAGGGGGGTGGGTACTGAAGCTTTCTTT.

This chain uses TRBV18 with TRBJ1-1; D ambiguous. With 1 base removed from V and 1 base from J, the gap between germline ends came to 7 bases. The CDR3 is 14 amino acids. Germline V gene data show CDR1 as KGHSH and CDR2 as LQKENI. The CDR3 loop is CASSPQGENTEAFF. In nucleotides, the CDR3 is TGTGCCAGCTCACCACAGGGTGAGAACACTGAAGCTTTCTTT.

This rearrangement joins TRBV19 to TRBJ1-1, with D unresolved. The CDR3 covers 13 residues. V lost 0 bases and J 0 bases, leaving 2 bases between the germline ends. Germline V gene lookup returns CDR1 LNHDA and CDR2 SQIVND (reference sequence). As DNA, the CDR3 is TGTGCCAGTAGTATAGAAATGAACACTGAAGCTTTCTTT. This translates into CASSIEMNTEAFF.

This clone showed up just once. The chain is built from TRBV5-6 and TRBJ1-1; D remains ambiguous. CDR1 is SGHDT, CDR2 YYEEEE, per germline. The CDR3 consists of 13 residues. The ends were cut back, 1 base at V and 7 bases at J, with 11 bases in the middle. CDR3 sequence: CASSLRAGYEAFF. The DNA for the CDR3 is TGTGCCAGCAGCTTGCGGGCAGGATATGAAGCTTTCTTT.

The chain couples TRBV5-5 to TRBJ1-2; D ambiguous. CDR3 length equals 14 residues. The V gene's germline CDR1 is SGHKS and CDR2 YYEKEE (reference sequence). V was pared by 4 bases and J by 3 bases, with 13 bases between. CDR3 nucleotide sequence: TGTGCCAGCAGCAGGACTGACCAGCACTATGGCTACACCTTC. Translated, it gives CASSRTDQHYGYTF.

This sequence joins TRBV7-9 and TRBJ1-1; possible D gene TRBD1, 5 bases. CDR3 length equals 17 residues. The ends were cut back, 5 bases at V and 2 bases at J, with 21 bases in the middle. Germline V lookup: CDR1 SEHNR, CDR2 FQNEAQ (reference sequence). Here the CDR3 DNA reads TGTGCCAGCAGCACCCGGGACGGCCGCACCTTAAACACTGAAGCTTTCTTT. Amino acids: CASSTRDGRTLNTEAFF.

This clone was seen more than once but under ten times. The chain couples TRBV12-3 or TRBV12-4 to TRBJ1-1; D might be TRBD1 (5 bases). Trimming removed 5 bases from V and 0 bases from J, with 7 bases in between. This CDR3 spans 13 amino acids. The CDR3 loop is CASSQQVNTEAFF. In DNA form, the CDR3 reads TGTGCCAGCAGTCAACAGGTGAACACTGAAGCTTTCTTT.

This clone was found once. This chain's CDR3 is CASSFSGGTLGEQYF. Written as DNA, the CDR3 is TGCGCCAGCAGCTTTAGCGGGGGGACACTAGGCGAGCAGTACTTC. The chain carries TRBV5-1 and TRBJ2-7; TRBD2 matches at 10 bases. This CDR3 has 15 residues. V lost 2 bases, J lost 6 bases, and 8 bases stayed unmatched. From germline, CDR1 is SGHRS and CDR2 YFSETQ.

In DNA form, the CDR3 reads TGTGCCAGCAGTTGGACAGGGGCGAGTGAAGCTTTCTTT. Translation: CASSWTGASEAFF. The rearrangement joins TRBV7-9 to TRBJ1-1; 9 bases are shared with TRBD1. The CDR3 contains 13 residues. V shed 6 bases and J 7 bases; nucleotides not matched to a gene: 6. Germline-derived CDR1 and CDR2 are SEHNR and FQNEAQ (reference sequence). Variable domain in full (rest from reference TRBV7-9 and TRBJ1-1): DTGVSQNPRHKITKRGQNVTFRCDPISEHNRLYWYRQTLGQGPEFLTYFQNEAQLEKSRLLSDRFSAERPKGSFSTLEIQRTEQGDSAMYLCASSWTGASEAFFGQGTRLTVV.

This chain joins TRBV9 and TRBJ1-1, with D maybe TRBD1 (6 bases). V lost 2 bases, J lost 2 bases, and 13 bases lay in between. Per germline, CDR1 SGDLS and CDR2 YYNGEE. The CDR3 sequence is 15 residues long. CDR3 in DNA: TGTGCCAGCAGCGTTAGGGGGACTGCCAACACTGAAGCTTTCTTT. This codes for CASSVRGTANTEAFF.

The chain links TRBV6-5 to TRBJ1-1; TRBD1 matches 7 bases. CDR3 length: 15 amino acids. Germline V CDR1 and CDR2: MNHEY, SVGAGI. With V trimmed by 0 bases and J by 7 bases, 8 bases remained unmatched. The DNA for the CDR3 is TGTGCCAGCAGTTACTCCTCGGACAGGAGCGATGAAGCTTTCTTT. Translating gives CASSYSSDRSDEAFF.

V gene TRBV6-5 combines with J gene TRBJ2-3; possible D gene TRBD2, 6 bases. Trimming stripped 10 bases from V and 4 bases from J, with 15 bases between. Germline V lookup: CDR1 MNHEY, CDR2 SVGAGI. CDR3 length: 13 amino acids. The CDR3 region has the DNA TGTGCCACTGGCGGGGCGGCCCCAGATACGCAGTATTTT. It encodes CATGGAAPDTQYF.

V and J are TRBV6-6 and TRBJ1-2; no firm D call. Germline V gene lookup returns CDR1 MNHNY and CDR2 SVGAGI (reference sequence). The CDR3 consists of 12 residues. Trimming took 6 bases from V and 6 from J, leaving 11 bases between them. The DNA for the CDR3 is TGTGCCAGCAGCTTTAGGATCGATGGCTACACCTTC. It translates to CASSFRIDGYTF.